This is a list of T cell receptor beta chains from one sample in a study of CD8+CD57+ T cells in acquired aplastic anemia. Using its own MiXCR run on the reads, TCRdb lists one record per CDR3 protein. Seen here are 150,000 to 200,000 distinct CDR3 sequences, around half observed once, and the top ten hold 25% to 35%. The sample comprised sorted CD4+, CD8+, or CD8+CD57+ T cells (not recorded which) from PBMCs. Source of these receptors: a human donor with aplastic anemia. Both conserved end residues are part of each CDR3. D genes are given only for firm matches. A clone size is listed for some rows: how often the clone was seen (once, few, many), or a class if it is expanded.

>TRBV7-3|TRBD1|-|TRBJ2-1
TGTGCCAGCAGCACCCGACAGGGGTCCTACAATGAGCAGTTCTTC
CASSTRQGSYNEQFF
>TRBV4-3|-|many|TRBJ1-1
TGCGCCAGCAGCCAATGGGAGTCGGGGGCGCGGAACACTGAAGCTTTCTTT
CASSQWESGARNTEAFF
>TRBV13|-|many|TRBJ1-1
TGTGCCAGCAGCTTAGTTCGCGGGAACACTGAAGCTTTCTTT
CASSLVRGNTEAFF
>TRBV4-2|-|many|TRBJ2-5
TGTGCCAGCAGCCACTTAGGGGGTGAGACCCAGTACTTC
CASSHLGGETQYF
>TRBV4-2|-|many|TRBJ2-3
TGTGCCAGCAGCCCGGGGCTAGCGTACTCTAGCACAGATACGCAGTATTTT
CASSPGLAYSSTDTQYF
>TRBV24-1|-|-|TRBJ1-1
TGTGCCACCAGTGTGGCGACCGCCGGCTTT
CATSVATAGF
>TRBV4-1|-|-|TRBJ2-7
TGCGCCAGCAGCCAGATCCAGGGGTTGTACGAGCAGTACTTC
CASSQIQGLYEQYF
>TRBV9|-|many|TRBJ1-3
TGTGCCAGCAGTTATTTGTCGGGACACACCATATATTTT
CASSYLSGHTIYF
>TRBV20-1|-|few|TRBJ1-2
TGCAGTGCCTACGTTGGGGGGAACTATGGCTACACCTTC
CSAYVGGNYGYTF
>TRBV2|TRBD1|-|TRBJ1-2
TGTGCCAGCGGACCGACGGGGGGACAGGTCTATGGCTACACCTTC
CASGPTGGQVYGYTF
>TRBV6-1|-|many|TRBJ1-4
TGTGCCAGCTCTGACCTCGGGCCAGAGGGCGAAAAACTGTTTTTT
CASSDLGPEGEKLFF
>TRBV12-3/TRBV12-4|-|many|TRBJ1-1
TGTGCCAGTACACCCGACCCGTGGGCTGAAGCTTTCTTT
CASTPDPWAEAFF
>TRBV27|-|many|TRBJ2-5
TGTGCCAGCAGTCCCCGCCCGGGGACCCAGTACTTC
CASSPRPGTQYF
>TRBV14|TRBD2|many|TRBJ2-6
TGTGCCAGCAGCCAAGGAGGACTAGCGGGAATGGCTGGGGCCAACGTCCTGACTTTC
CASSQGGLAGMAGANVLTF
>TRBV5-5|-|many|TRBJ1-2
TGTGCCAGCAGCTCCTCTGGGGAGGTGAACTATGGCTACACCTTC
CASSSSGEVNYGYTF
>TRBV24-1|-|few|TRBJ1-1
TGTGCCACCAGTGAAGGTTCAGGGCTCGGGAACACTGAAGCTTTCTTT
CATSEGSGLGNTEAFF
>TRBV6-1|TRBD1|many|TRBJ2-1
TGTGCCAGCAGTTTCCGACAGGGTGCCTACAATGAGCAGTTCTTC
CASSFRQGAYNEQFF
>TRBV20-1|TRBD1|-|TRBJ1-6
TGCAGTGCTAGACCCTTGGGACAGGGGGCCTGGAGCTCCTATAAATCACCCCTCCACTTT
CSARPLGQGAWSSYKSPLHF
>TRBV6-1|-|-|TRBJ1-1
TGTGCCAGCTCACCAGCGTACAGTATGAACACTGAAGCTTTCTTT
CASSPAYSMNTEAFF
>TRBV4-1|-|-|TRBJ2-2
TGCGCCAGCAGCCGCACCGCGAACACCGGGGAGCTGTTTTTT
CASSRTANTGELFF
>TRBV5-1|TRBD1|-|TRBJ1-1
TGCGCCAGCAGCTTGAGACCGGGACAGGGAAGTGAAGCTTTCTTT
CASSLRPGQGSEAFF
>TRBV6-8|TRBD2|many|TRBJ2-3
TGTGCCGGGACTAGCCCAGACCCAGATACGCAGTATTTT
CAGTSPDPDTQYF
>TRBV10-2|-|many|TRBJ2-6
TGCGCCAGCAGTGGACCCCCTGGGGCCAACGTCCTGACTTTC
CASSGPPGANVLTF
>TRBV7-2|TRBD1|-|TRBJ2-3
TGTGCCAGCAGCTTAGCAGGGGGCAAGCAAGGAGATACGCAGTATTTT
CASSLAGGKQGDTQYF
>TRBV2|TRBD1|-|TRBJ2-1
TGTGCCAGCAGCGAACAGGGACAGATCTACAATGAGCAGTTCTTC
CASSEQGQIYNEQFF
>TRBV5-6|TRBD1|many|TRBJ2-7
TGTGCCAGCAGCTTGGAGGGGGCGCAGTACGAGCAGTACTTC
CASSLEGAQYEQYF
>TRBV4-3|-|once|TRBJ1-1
TGCGCCAGCAGCCAAGGGTTGGAAACTGAAGCTTTCTTT
CASSQGLETEAFF
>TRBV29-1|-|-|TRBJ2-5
TGCAGCGTTGAAAAGGGGGAGACCCAGTACTTC
CSVEKGETQYF
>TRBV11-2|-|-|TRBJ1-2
TGTGCCAGCAGTTTATCGACAGAGCCTAACTATGGCTACACCTTC
CASSLSTEPNYGYTF
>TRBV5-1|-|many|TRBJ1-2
TGCGCCAGCAGCTTAACACCGACACCTAACTATGGCTACACCTTC
CASSLTPTPNYGYTF
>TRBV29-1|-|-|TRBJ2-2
TGCAGCGCCAAAGGGGTAGAGTTAAACACCGGGGAGCTGTTTTTT
CSAKGVELNTGELFF
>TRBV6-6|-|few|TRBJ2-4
TGTGCCAGCAGACCCGACGGACCCTTAGCCCAACCTGACTTC
CASRPDGPLAQPDF
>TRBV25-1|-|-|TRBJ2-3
TGTGCCAGCAGTGCCAAAGATAGTGGGGGAGATACGCAGTATTTT
CASSAKDSGGDTQYF
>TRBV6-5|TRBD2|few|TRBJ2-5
TGTGCCAGCAGTTACTTGGCTAGCGGGGTTTGGACCCAGTACTTC
CASSYLASGVWTQYF
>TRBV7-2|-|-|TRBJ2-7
TGTGCCAGCAGCTTGTTTAGGACCTACGAGCAGTACTTC
CASSLFRTYEQYF
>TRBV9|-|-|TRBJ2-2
TGTGCCAGCAGCGTAAGCAGGGTCTCCGGGGAGCTGTTTTTT
CASSVSRVSGELFF
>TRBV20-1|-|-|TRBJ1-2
TGCAGTGCTAGAGATATGGGACCGCGTGGCTACACCTTC
CSARDMGPRGYTF
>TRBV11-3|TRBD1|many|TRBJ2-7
TGTGCCAGCAGCTACCGGGGACAGGGCTCCTACGAGCAGTACTTC
CASSYRGQGSYEQYF
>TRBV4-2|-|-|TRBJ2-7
TGTGCCAGCAGCCACAGGGAAAACAACGAGCAGTACTTC
CASSHRENNEQYF
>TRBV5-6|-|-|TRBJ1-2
TGTGCCAGCAGCCCCAGCAACTATGGCTACACCTTC
CASSPSNYGYTF
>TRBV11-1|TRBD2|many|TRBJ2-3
TGTGCCAGCAGCGATTCGACTAGCGGGATTGGAGATACGCAGTATTTT
CASSDSTSGIGDTQYF
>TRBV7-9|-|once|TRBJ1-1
TGTGCCAGCAGCCGTTGGGGGTTAACGAACACTGAAGCTTTCTTT
CASSRWGLTNTEAFF
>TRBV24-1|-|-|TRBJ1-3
TGTGCCACCAGTGATAGCCGGGTATCTGGAAACACCATATATTTT
CATSDSRVSGNTIYF
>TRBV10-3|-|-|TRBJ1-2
TGTGCCATCAGCCCGGACGGGAACTATGGCTACACCTTC
CAISPDGNYGYTF
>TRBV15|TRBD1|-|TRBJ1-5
TGTGCCACCAGCAGAGATTCCCCTTGGATCGGACAGGTGTTTGGGTCGAAGCAGCCCCAGCATTTT
CATSRDSPWIGQVFGSKQPQHF
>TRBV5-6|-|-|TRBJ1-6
TGTGCCAGCAGCTTAGTCGAGGGAGGTGATAAAAGATATTCACCCCTCCACTTT
CASSLVEGGDKRYSPLHF
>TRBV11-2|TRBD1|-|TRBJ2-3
TGTGCCAGCAGCTTCAACAGGGGGCAAGCAGATACGCAGTATTTT
CASSFNRGQADTQYF
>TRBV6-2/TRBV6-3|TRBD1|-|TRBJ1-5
TGTGCCAGCACTTACACACCGGGGACAGGGGTCTTCGACAATCAGCCCCAGCATTTT
CASTYTPGTGVFDNQPQHF
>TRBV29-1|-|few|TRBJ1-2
TGCAGCGTTGACGGTAACTATGGCTACACCTTC
CSVDGNYGYTF
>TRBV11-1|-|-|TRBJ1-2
TGTGCCAGCAGCTTAGGGTCCGCTTCGGGAGGGGAGGATTATGGCTACACCTTC
CASSLGSASGGEDYGYTF
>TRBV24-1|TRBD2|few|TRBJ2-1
TGTGCCACCAGTGAGGGGGGGACGAGTGAGCAGTTCTTC
CATSEGGTSEQFF
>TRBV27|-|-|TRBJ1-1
TGTGCCAGCAGTTTATATCCGAACACTGAAGCTTTCTTT
CASSLYPNTEAFF
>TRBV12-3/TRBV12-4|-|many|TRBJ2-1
TGTGCCAGCATTAGCCGGGACACTTTATCCTACAATGAGCAGTTCTTC
CASISRDTLSYNEQFF
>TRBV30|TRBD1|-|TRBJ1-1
TGTGCCTGGATAATGACAGGGGAGGTCATTGAAGCTTTCTTT
CAWIMTGEVIEAFF
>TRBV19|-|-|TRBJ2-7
TGTGCCAGTAGTATCGGAGGGCCCGAGCAGTACTTC
CASSIGGPEQYF
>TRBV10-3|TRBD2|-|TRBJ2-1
TGTGCCACCCAAGCAGGGACTAGTTTTTTTGATGAGCAGTTCTTC
CATQAGTSFFDEQFF
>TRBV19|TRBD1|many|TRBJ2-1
TGTGCCAGTAGTATGACAGGGCTCTCCTACAATGAGCAGTTCTTC
CASSMTGLSYNEQFF